In its sample, the clone carrying this T cell receptor beta chain is medium-sized. Its cognate antigen is unknown. The sample comes from a study of neurological immune-mediated disorders. Study-wide results and limits: TCR-beta repertoires seemed private in all groups, with no expanded CDR3 amino acid sequences shared.

Per germline, CDR1 SGDLS and CDR2 YYNGEE. The CDR3 loop spans 17 amino acids. V shed 3 bases, J shed 1 base, and the junction held 10 bases outside the gene matches. Time point meaning: longitudinal time-point 2. A total of 2 million PBMCs stored at -80 degrees C provided the unsorted libraries. The authors obtained over 160 million TCR-beta sequences from 15-18 subjects per sequencing run. TCRdb passed the 5' RACE reads through MiXCR, listing each CDR3 protein once. The repertoire has over 55,000 distinct CDR3 sequences, more than 9.5% of them found once; the top ten carry about an eighth. Sequenced: PBMCs. The chain has TRBV9 and TRBJ2-1; 7 bases fit TRBD1. The sequence was collected from a man aged 25 to 40 in good health. The CDR3 region is CASSALGTARSYNEQFF. The CDR3 DNA sequence: TGTGCCAGCAGCGCCCTAGGGACAGCGAGGTCCTACAATGAGCAGTTCTTC.